This passage covers 4 T cell receptor beta chains from one sample sequenced in a study of cytomegalovirus exposure and HLA in healthy donors. The PCR employed 60 Vbeta primers together with 13 Jbeta primers. This table comes from immunoSEQ multiplex PCR, and its TCRdb copy is limited to in-frame clones, with some not included. The sample has 120,000 or so clones; roughly 74% are singletons. Sequencing input: PBMCs. The origin of the receptors is a woman aged 45-65 years in good health and CMV-seropositive.

This chain uses TRBV7-8 with TRBJ2-5; D is unresolved. V was cut by 1 base and J by 5 bases, with 8 bases left in between. Germline V gene lookup returns CDR1 SGHVS and CDR2 FQNEAQ. The CDR3 sequence is 13 residues long. In DNA, the CDR3 is TGTGCCAGCAGCTTAGGAGATCGGGAGACCCAGTACTTC. It codes for CASSLGDRETQYF.

This rearrangement joins TRBV7-2 to TRBJ2-1, with D perhaps matching TRBD2 (5 bases). Germline lookup yields CDR1 SGHTA and CDR2 FQGNSA. This CDR3 spans 13 amino acids. V was trimmed by 5 bases and J by 5 bases, leaving 10 bases between them. The CDR3 loop reads CASSPGLNNEQFF. CDR3 nucleotides: TGTGCCAGCAGCCCCGGACTGAACAATGAGCAGTTCTTC.

This clone was counted a few times. At one boundary the junction diverges from the germline segment, which might be a read error. The V call is TRBV7-9, the J call TRBJ1-6; weak D call: TRBD1 (6 bases). The CDR3 length is 16 residues. Germline CDR1 and CDR2: SEHNR and FQNEAQ (reference sequence). CDR3 DNA: TGTTCCAGCAGCTTAGGGGGGGGCGCTTATAATTCACCCCTCCACTTT. It yields the protein CSSSLGGGAYNSPLHF.

V and J are TRBV6-1 and TRBJ1-4; 8 bases line up with TRBD1. V dropped 6 bases and J dropped 5; count of bases not matched to a gene: 2. The germline gives CDR1 MNHNS, CDR2 SASEGT. This CDR3 has 13 amino acids. The CDR3 DNA sequence: TGTGCCAGCAGAAGACAGGGGAATGAAAAACTGTTTTTT. Its translation: CASRRQGNEKLFF.